The source of this T cell receptor (beta chain) is a study of tumor-infiltrating lymphocytes in localized non-small cell lung cancer. Study-wide background: Some samples were collected after neoadjuvant chemotherapy; smokers, never-smokers and several histologies were included.

Study-wide results and limits: Each assay used a separate piece of the same tissue. Available tissue quantity limited TCR sequencing to a patient subset. T-cell fraction did not differ between immunotypes IM1 and IM2.

A word on this clone: Antigen specificity is unknown.

TCRdb's copy holds only in-frame clones and misses some; the assay was immunoSEQ multiplex PCR. The repertoire holds more than 10,000 clones, 78% seen once, with roughly 4.5% in the top ten. The ends were cut back, 7 bases at V and 1 base at J, with 14 bases in the middle. The CDR3 extends over 15 amino acids. Germline V gene data show CDR1 as SEHNR and CDR2 as FQNEAQ (reference sequence). This sequence was found in a human donor with non-small cell lung cancer. V and J are TRBV7-9 and TRBJ2-1, with D uncertain. Sequenced: lung tumor tissue. CDR3 sequence: CASTLDYFSYNEQFF. The CDR3 DNA follows: TGTGCCAGCACCCTAGATTATTTTTCCTACAATGAGCAGTTCTTC.